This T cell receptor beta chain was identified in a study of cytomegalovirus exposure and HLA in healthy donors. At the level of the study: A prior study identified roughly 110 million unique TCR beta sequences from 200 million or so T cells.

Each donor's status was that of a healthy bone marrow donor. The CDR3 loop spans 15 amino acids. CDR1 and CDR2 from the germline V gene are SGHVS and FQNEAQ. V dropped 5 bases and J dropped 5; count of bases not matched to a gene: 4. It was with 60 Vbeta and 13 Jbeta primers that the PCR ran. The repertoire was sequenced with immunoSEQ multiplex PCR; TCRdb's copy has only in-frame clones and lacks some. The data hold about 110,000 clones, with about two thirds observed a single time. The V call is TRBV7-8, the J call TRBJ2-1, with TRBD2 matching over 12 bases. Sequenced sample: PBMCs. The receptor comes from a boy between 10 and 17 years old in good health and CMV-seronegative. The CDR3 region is CASSTLAGGDNEQFF. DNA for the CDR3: TGTGCCAGCAGCACTCTAGCGGGGGGGGACAATGAGCAGTTCTTC.